This T cell receptor beta chain originates from a study of cytomegalovirus exposure and HLA in healthy donors. About the research overall: There were roughly 120 million unique TCR beta sequences, drawn from about 179 million T cells, in an earlier analysis. HLA-typed donors were the source of about 85 million unique TCRs held in an early data release.

Germline CDR1 is WNHNN and CDR2 is SYGVQD (reference sequence). The CDR3 is made up of 15 amino acids. Trimming cost V 5 bases and J 3 bases; bases outside gene matches: 6. PCR primers comprised 60 Vbeta and 13 Jbeta primers. Clones were sequenced by immunoSEQ multiplex PCR, and TCRdb holds only the in-frame ones, with some missing. The sample lists about 200,000 clones, approximately 86% occurring once. This chain links TRBV10-1 with TRBJ2-4; 8 bases agree with TRBD1. The sample consisted of PBMCs. The TCR was taken from a boy between 2 and 10 years old in good health and CMV-seronegative. The CDR3 coding sequence is TGCGCCAGCAGTCGACAGGGGCCGGGCAAAAACATTCAGTACTTC. It is translated as CASSRQGPGKNIQYF.